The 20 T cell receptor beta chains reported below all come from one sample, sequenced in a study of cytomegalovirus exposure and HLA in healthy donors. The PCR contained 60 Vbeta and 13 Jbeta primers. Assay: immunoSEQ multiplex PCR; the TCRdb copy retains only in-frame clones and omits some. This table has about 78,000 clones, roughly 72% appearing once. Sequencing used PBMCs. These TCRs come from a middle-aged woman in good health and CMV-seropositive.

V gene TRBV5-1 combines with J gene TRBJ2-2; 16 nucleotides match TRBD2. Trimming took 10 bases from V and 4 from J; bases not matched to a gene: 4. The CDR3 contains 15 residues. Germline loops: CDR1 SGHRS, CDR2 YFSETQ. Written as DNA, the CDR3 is TGCGCCGGGACTAGCGGGGGGGTCGGCACCGGGGAGCTGTTTTTT. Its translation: CAGTSGGVGTGELFF.

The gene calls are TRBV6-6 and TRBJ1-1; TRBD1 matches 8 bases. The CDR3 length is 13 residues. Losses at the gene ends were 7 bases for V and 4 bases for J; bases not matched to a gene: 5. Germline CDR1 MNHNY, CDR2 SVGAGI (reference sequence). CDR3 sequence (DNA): TGTGCCAGCACCACTACAGGGGGCACTGAAGCTTTCTTT. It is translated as CASTTTGGTEAFF.

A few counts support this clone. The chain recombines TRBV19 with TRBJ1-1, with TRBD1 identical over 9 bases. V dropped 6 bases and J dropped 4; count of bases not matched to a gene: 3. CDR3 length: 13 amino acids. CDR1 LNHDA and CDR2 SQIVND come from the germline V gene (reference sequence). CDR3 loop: CASSRQGVTEAFF. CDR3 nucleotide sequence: TGTGCCAGTAGCCGACAGGGGGTCACTGAAGCTTTCTTT. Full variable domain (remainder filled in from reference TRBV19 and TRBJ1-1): DGGITQSPKYLFRKEGQNVTLSCEQNLNHDAMYWYRQDPGQGLRLIYYSQIVNDFQKGDIAEGYSVSREKKESFPLTVTSAQKNPTAFYLCASSRQGVTEAFFGQGTRLTVV.

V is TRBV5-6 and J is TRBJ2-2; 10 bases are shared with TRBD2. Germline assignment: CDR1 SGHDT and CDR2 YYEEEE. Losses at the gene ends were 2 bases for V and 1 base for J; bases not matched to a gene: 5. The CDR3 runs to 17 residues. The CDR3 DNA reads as TGTGCCAGCAGCTTCACCAGCGGGAGGGGGAACACCGGGGAGCTGTTTTTT. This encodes CASSFTSGRGNTGELFF. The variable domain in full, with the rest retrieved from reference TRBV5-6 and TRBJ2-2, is DAGVTQSPTHLIKTRGQQVTLRCSPKSGHDTVSWYQQALGQGPQFIFQYYEEEERQRGNFPDRFSGHQFPNYSSELNVNALLLGDSALYLCASSFTSGRGNTGELFFGEGSRLTVL.

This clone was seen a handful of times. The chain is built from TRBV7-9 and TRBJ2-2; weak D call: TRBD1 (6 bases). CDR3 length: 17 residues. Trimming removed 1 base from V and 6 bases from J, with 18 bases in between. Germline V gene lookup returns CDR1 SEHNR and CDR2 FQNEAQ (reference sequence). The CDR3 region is CASSLGGGPRGAGELFF. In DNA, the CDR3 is TGTGCCAGCAGCTTAGGAGGGGGACCCCGAGGCGCCGGGGAGCTGTTTTTT. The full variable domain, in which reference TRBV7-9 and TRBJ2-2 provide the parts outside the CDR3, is DTGVSQNPRHKITKRGQNVTFRCDPISEHNRLYWYRQTLGQGPEFLTYFQNEAQLEKSRLLSDRFSAERPKGSFSTLEIQRTEQGDSAMYLCASSLGGGPRGAGELFFGEGSRLTVL.

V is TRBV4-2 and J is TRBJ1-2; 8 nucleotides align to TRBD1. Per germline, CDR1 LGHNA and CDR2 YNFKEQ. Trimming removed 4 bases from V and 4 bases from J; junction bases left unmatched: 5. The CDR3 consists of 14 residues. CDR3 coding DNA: TGTGCCAGCAGCCCTGGACAGGGAAGCTATGGCTACACCTTC. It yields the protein CASSPGQGSYGYTF.

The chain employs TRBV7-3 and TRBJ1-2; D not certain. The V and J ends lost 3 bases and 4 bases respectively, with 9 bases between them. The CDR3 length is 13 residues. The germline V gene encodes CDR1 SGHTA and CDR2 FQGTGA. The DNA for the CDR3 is TGTGCCAGCAGCTTTGATTACGGCTATGGCTACACCTTC. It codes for CASSFDYGYGYTF.

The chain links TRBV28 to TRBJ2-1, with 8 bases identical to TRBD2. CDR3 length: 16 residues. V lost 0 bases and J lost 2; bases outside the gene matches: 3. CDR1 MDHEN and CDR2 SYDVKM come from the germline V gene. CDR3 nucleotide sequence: TGTGCCAGCAGTTTATGGAGCGGGAGTCCCTACAATGAGCAGTTCTTC. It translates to CASSLWSGSPYNEQFF. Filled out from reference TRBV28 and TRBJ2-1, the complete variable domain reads DVKVTQSSRYLVKRTGEKVFLECVQDMDHENMFWYRQDPGLGLRLIYFSYDVKMKEKGDIPEGYSVSREKKERFSLILESASTNQTSMYLCASSLWSGSPYNEQFFGPGTRLTVL.

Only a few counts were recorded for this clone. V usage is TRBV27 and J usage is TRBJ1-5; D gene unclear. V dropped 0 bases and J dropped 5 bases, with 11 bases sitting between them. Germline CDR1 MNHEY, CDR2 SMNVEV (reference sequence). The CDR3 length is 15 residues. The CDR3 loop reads CASSLSSGVDQPQHF. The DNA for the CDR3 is TGTGCCAGCAGTTTATCGAGCGGGGTGGATCAGCCCCAGCATTTT.

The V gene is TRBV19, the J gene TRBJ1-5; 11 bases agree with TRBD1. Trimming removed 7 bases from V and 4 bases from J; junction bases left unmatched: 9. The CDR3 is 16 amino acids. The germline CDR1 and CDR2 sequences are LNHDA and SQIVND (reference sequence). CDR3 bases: TGTGCCAGTACCTTGGACAGGGGGCTTTGGAATCAGCCCCAGCATTTT. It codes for CASTLDRGLWNQPQHF.

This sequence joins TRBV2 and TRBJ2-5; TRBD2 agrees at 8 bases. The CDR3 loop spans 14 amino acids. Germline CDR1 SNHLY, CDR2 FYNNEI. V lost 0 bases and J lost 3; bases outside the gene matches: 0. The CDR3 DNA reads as TGTGCCAGCAGTGAAGCGACTAGCGAAGAGACCCAGTACTTC. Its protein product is CASSEATSEETQYF. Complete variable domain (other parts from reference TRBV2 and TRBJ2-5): EPEVTQTPSHQVTQMGQEVILRCVPISNHLYFYWYRQILGQKVEFLVSFYNNEISEKSEIFDDQFSVERPDGSNFTLKIRSTKLEDSAMYFCASSEATSEETQYFGPGTRLLVL.

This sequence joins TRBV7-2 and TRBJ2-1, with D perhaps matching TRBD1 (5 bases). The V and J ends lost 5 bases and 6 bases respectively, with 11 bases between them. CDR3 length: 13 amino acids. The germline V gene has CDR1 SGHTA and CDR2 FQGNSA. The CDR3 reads CASSPGAPNEQFF. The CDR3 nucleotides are TGTGCCAGCAGCCCTGGGGCCCCCAATGAGCAGTTCTTC.

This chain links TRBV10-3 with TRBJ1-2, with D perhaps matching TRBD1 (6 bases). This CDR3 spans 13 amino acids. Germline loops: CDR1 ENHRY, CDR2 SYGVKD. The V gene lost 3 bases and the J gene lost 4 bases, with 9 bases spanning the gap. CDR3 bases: TGTGCCATCAGTGAAGGACAGACCTATGGCTACACCTTC. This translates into CAISEGQTYGYTF.

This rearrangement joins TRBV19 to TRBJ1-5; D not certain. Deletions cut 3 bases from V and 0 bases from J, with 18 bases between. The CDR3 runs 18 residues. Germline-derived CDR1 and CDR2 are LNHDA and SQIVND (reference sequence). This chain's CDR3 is CASSIPIMRTDSNQPQHF. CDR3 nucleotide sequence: TGTGCCAGTAGTATCCCAATTATGCGCACAGATAGCAATCAGCCCCAGCATTTT.

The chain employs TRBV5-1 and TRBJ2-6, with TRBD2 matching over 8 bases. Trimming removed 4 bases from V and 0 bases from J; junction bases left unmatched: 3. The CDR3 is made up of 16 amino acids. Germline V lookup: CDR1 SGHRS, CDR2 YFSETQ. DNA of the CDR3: TGCGCCAGCAGCGTCGGGGGGGCCTCTGGGGCCAACGTCCTGACTTTC. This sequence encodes CASSVGGASGANVLTF.

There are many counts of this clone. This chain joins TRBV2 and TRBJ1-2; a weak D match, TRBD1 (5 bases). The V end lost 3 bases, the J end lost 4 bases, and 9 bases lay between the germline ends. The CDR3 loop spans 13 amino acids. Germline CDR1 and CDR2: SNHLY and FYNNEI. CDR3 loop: CASSEEGSYGYTF. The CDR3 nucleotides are TGTGCCAGCAGTGAGGAGGGGTCCTATGGCTACACCTTC.

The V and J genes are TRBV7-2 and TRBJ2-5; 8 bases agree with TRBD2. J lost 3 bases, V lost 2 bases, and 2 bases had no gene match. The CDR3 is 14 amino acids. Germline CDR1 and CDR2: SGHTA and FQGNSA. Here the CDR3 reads CASSLLRGEETQYF. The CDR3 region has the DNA TGTGCCAGCAGCTTATTGCGGGGGGAAGAGACCCAGTACTTC.

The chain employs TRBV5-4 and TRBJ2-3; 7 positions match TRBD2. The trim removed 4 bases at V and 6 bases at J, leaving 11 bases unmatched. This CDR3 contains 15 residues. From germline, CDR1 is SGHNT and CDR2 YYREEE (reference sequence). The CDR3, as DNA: TGTGCCAGCAGCGGGGGGGGGACGGTGGGTGATACGCAGTATTTT. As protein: CASSGGGTVGDTQYF.

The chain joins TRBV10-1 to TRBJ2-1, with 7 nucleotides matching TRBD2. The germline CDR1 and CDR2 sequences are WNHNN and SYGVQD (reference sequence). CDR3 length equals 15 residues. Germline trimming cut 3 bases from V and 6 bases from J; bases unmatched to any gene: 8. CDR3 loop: CASSEGSGLLNEQFF. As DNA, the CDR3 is TGCGCCAGCAGTGAAGGTAGCGGGCTTCTCAATGAGCAGTTCTTC.

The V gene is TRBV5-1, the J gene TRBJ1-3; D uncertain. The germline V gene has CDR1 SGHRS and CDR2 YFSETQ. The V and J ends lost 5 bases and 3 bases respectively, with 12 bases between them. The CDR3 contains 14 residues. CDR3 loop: CASRSQEGGNTIYF. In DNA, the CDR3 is TGCGCCAGCAGATCTCAGGAGGGTGGAAACACCATATATTTT.